Listed below are T cell receptor beta chains from one sample, sequenced in a study of cytomegalovirus exposure and HLA in healthy donors. Data came from immunoSEQ multiplex PCR; TCRdb stores just in-frame clones and leaves some out. The sample includes some 140,000 clones, 65% to 85% seen only once; the top ten take approximately 1%. Sequenced: PBMCs. Source of these receptors: a man between 18 and 35 years old in good health and CMV-seronegative. The CDR3 runs from the conserved cysteine through the conserved F or W. Fields, in order: J gene, clone size, D gene, V gene, CDR3 protein, CDR3 DNA. D genes are given only for firm matches. Rows give clone size only sometimes, using once, few, many, or a class for an expanded clone.

j_gene: TRBJ2-6; abundance: once; d_gene: TRBD1; v_gene: TRBV11-2; CDR3aa: CASSLGQGAGGANVLTF; CDR3nt: TGTGCCAGCAGCTTAGGACAGGGGGCGGGTGGGGCCAACGTCCTGACTTTC
j_gene: TRBJ2-5; abundance: NA; d_gene: NA; v_gene: TRBV11-2; CDR3aa: CASSWALNQETQYF; CDR3nt: TGTGCCAGCAGTTGGGCCCTCAACCAAGAGACCCAGTACTTC
j_gene: TRBJ2-7; abundance: NA; d_gene: NA; v_gene: TRBV7-8; CDR3aa: CASSLNPEEGYSYEQYF; CDR3nt: TGTGCCAGCAGCTTAAACCCGGAAGAGGGCTACAGCTACGAGCAGTACTTC
j_gene: TRBJ1-1; abundance: NA; d_gene: TRBD1; v_gene: TRBV19; CDR3aa: CASKPGQGVVGTEAFF; CDR3nt: TGTGCCAGTAAGCCGGGACAGGGGGTAGTTGGGACTGAAGCTTTCTTT
j_gene: TRBJ2-3; abundance: few; d_gene: TRBD2; v_gene: TRBV4-2; CDR3aa: CASSQDLAGGTDTQYF; CDR3nt: TGTGCCAGCAGCCAAGATCTAGCGGGGGGCACAGATACGCAGTATTTT
j_gene: TRBJ2-5; abundance: NA; d_gene: TRBD2; v_gene: TRBV5-1; CDR3aa: CASSLFPSGGETQYF; CDR3nt: TGCGCCAGCAGCTTATTCCCTAGCGGGGGTGAGACCCAGTACTTC
j_gene: TRBJ2-2; abundance: NA; d_gene: NA; v_gene: TRBV7-6; CDR3aa: CASSRPGQNTGELFF; CDR3nt: TGTGCCAGCAGCCGGCCGGGACAAAACACCGGGGAGCTGTTTTTT
j_gene: TRBJ1-5; abundance: NA; d_gene: NA; v_gene: TRBV27; CDR3aa: CASSLRGHINQPQHF; CDR3nt: TGTGCCAGCAGTTTAAGGGGTCACATCAATCAGCCCCAGCATTTT
j_gene: TRBJ1-6; abundance: NA; d_gene: TRBD1; v_gene: TRBV6-6; CDR3aa: CASSYPRDRHSPLHF; CDR3nt: TGTGCCAGCAGTTACCCCCGGGACAGACATTCACCCCTCCACTTT
j_gene: TRBJ1-2; abundance: once; d_gene: TRBD1; v_gene: TRBV7-9; CDR3aa: CASSPGQHYGYTF; CDR3nt: TGTGCCAGCAGCCCGGGACAGCACTATGGCTACACCTTC
j_gene: TRBJ2-1; abundance: few; d_gene: NA; v_gene: TRBV29-1; CDR3aa: CSVEAGDPESSYNEQFF; CDR3nt: TGCAGCGTTGAAGCAGGGGACCCTGAAAGCTCCTACAATGAGCAGTTCTTC
j_gene: TRBJ1-2; abundance: NA; d_gene: NA; v_gene: TRBV9; CDR3aa: CASSPAADSGYTF; CDR3nt: TGTGCCAGCAGCCCGGCCGCCGACTCCGGCTACACCTTC
j_gene: TRBJ2-7; abundance: NA; d_gene: NA; v_gene: TRBV2; CDR3aa: CASSEEGGHEQYF; CDR3nt: TGTGCCAGCAGTGAAGAAGGGGGTCACGAGCAGTACTTC
j_gene: TRBJ2-7; abundance: NA; d_gene: TRBD1; v_gene: TRBV5-4; CDR3aa: CASSMDRAYEQYF; CDR3nt: TGTGCCAGCAGCATGGACAGGGCCTACGAGCAGTACTTC
j_gene: TRBJ2-5; abundance: once; d_gene: TRBD1; v_gene: TRBV7-2; CDR3aa: CASSTRTGGVETQYF; CDR3nt: TGTGCCAGCAGCACCCGGACAGGGGGCGTTGAGACCCAGTACTTC
j_gene: TRBJ2-3; abundance: NA; d_gene: TRBD1; v_gene: TRBV27; CDR3aa: CASSLSGQGTDTQYF; CDR3nt: TGTGCCAGCAGTTTATCGGGACAGGGGACAGATACGCAGTATTTT
j_gene: TRBJ2-1; abundance: NA; d_gene: TRBD2; v_gene: TRBV6-5; CDR3aa: CASSSTSGEHEQFF; CDR3nt: TGTGCCAGCAGTTCGACTAGCGGGGAGCATGAGCAGTTCTTC
j_gene: TRBJ2-5; abundance: NA; d_gene: NA; v_gene: TRBV6-1; CDR3aa: CASSEVPSETQYF; CDR3nt: TGTGCCAGCAGTGAAGTCCCGAGTGAGACCCAGTACTTC
j_gene: TRBJ1-4; abundance: NA; d_gene: TRBD1; v_gene: TRBV12-5; CDR3aa: CASGSTGGDNEKLFF; CDR3nt: TGTGCTAGTGGTTCGACAGGGGGCGATAATGAAAAACTGTTTTTT
j_gene: TRBJ1-1; abundance: NA; d_gene: NA; v_gene: TRBV20-1; CDR3aa: CSALRQKAFF; CDR3nt: TGCAGTGCTCTGCGACAGAAAGCTTTCTTT